The clone carrying this TCR beta chain was picked up a small number of times. Its antigen is unknown. V dropped 6 bases and J dropped 4; count of bases not matched to a gene: 6. The CDR3 is made up of 14 amino acids. The germline V gene encodes CDR1 LNHDA and CDR2 SQIVND (reference sequence). This entry comes from a study of cytomegalovirus exposure and HLA in healthy donors. Study outcomes and limitations: Later analysis demonstrated an association between a missense DCLRE1C variant and TCR beta V- and J-gene trimming. Altogether, 160 or so TCR beta chains were recorded as cytomegalovirus-associated.

The PCR ran on 60 Vbeta and 13 Jbeta primers. Sequenced by immunoSEQ multiplex PCR; TCRdb stores in-frame clones only, minus some. There are 130,000 to 150,000 clones in the sample; around 83% occur only once, and around 4% lies in the top ten. Sequenced sample: PBMCs. The gene calls are TRBV19 and TRBJ1-1, with 9 bases identical to TRBD1. The source is a man aged 35 to 55 in good health and CMV-seropositive. The CDR3 reads CASRRQGVITEAFF. The CDR3, as DNA: TGTGCCAGTAGGAGACAGGGGGTGATCACTGAAGCTTTCTTT.